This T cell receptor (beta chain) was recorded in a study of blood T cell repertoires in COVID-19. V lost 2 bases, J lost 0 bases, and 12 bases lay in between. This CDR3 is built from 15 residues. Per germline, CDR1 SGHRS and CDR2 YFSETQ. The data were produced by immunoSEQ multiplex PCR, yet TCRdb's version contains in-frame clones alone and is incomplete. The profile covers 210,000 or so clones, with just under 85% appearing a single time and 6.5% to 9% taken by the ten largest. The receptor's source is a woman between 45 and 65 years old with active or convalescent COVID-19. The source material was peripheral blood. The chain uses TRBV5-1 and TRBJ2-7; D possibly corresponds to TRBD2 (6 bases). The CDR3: CASSFGPGDSYEQYF. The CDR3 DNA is TGCGCCAGCAGCTTCGGTCCGGGGGACTCCTACGAGCAGTACTTC.